What follows describes a single T cell receptor (beta chain). Study members were between about 18 and 95 years old and lived in roughly 24 US regions. Symptom resolution, clearance, or two negative PCRs marked donors in Cohort 3 as recovered. Authors' processing steps: Quantification of nucleated cells was approximated via reference gene primer amplification. Profiling relied on immunoSEQ multiplex PCR, and the TCRdb table lists in-frame clones only, not all of them. The DNA was the basis for D and trimming; V, J and clone size are from that table. The table shows some 170,000 clones, with around 85% occurring only once. This record belongs to a study of blood T cell repertoires in COVID-19. Study-wide background: The United States, Italy and Spain provided the acute and convalescent COVID-19 samples.

CDR1 KGHDR and CDR2 SFDVKD come from the germline V gene. The CDR3 has 17 amino acids. The V and J ends lost 5 bases and 0 bases respectively, with 19 bases between them. The sample comprised PBMCs or T cells enriched from blood (not recorded which). This chain connects TRBV24-1 to TRBJ2-7; tentative D call: TRBD2 (6 bases). The source is a man between 40 and 49 years old who had recovered from COVID-19. The CDR3 DNA sequence: TGTGCCACCAGTGCCACACCGGGGGTGGCAAGCTCCTACGAGCAGTACTTC. This gives the protein CATSATPGVASSYEQYF.